These 10 T cell receptor beta chains share one sample of origin, sequenced in a study of T cell repertoires in cytomegalovirus infection. From the reads, TCRdb called clonotypes with MiXCR, one entry per CDR3 protein. Of 560,000 or so distinct CDR3 sequences in the sample, more than 15% were seen once. Sample: CD8+ T cells from PBMCs. The receptors originated from a human donor in good health (CMV status not recorded). Some clones in this sample may be carry-over from other donors' samples.

This clonotype has only a few counts. V and J are TRBV20-1 and TRBJ1-4, with D uncertain. V was clipped by 2 bases and J by 7 bases, with 11 bases between them. The V gene's germline CDR1 is DFQATT and CDR2 SNEGSKA (reference sequence). The CDR3 contains 13 residues. The CDR3 protein is CSARIPAGEKLFF. CDR3 bases: TGCAGTGCTAGAATCCCCGCTGGTGAAAAACTGTTTTTT.

This clonotype was counted only a few times. This chain joins TRBV20-1 and TRBJ1-2; D remains unclear. Germline-derived CDR1 and CDR2 are DFQATT and SNEGSKA (reference sequence). There are 13 residues in the CDR3. The ends were cut back, 0 bases at V and 8 bases at J, with 13 bases in the middle. CDR3 DNA sequence: TGCAGTGCTAGAGATTTAAGGGAAGGAGGCTACACCTTC. Protein: CSARDLREGGYTF.

With respect to this clonotype: A much larger clone differs by one base, so this may be a read error. V and J are TRBV12-5 and TRBJ1-5; possibly TRBD1 for D (6 bases). Germline V gives CDR1 LGHNT, CDR2 FRNRAP. The CDR3 has 14 residues. The CDR3 sequence is CDSGRTGAGQPQHF. The CDR3 DNA reads as TGTGATAGTGGTCGCACGGGGGCGGGTCAGCCCCAGCATTTT.

This clonotype was picked up many times. CDR3 residues: CASSDFESYEQYF. In DNA, the CDR3 is TGCGCCAGCAGTGATTTTGAATCTTACGAGCAGTACTTC. The chain is built from TRBV10-2 and TRBJ2-7; D unresolved. CDR3 length: 13 residues. V shed 3 bases and J shed 4 bases, with 10 bases lying between them. The germline gives CDR1 WSHSY, CDR2 SAAADI.

This clonotype appeared a few times. The chain joins TRBV29-1 to TRBJ2-7; D possibly uses TRBD1 or TRBD2 (6 bases each). From germline, CDR1 is SQVTM and CDR2 ANQGSEA. CDR3 size: 15 residues. Trimming stripped 8 bases from V and 3 bases from J, with 23 bases between. CDR3 sequence reads: CSFYSAKGGNYEQYF. The CDR3 region has the DNA TGCAGCTTCTATTCAGCTAAGGGGGGCAACTACGAGCAGTACTTC.

This clonotype was counted a few times. The V call is TRBV6-6, the J call TRBJ1-1; D gene unclear. The CDR3 contains 14 residues. Looked up from germline, CDR1 is MNHNY and CDR2 is SVGAGI (reference sequence). Trimming pared 6 bases from V and 6 bases from J, leaving 17 bases between. In DNA form, the CDR3 reads TGTGCCAGCAGCCCTACCGTTCAGGCCCCTGAAGCTTTCTTT. This encodes CASSPTVQAPEAFF.

The sample holds many counts of this clonotype. The chain links TRBV19 to TRBJ1-2, with D hard to call. V was pared by 7 bases and J by 2 bases, with 14 bases between. CDR3 size: 14 residues. CDR1 is LNHDA and CDR2 is SQIVND in the germline V gene (reference sequence). Here the CDR3 DNA reads TGTGCCAGTACCCTGGATTACCCGAACTATGGCTACACCTTC. Translation gives CASTLDYPNYGYTF. Together with reference TRBV19 and TRBJ1-2, the CDR3 gives the full variable domain: DGGITQSPKYLFRKEGQNVTLSCEQNLNHDAMYWYRQDPGQGLRLIYYSQIVNDFQKGDIAEGYSVSREKKESFPLTVTSAQKNPTAFYLCASTLDYPNYGYTFGSGTRLTVV.

This clonotype occurred many times. J is TRBJ2-1 and V is TRBV7-9; TRBD2 is a possible D gene (5 bases). The CDR3 is 15 amino acids. V shed 4 bases and J shed 4 bases, with 14 bases lying between them. Germline values: CDR1 SEHNR, CDR2 FQNEAQ (reference sequence). CDR3 sequence: CASSSSLGWYNEQFF. The DNA of the CDR3 is TGTGCCAGCAGCTCATCACTAGGTTGGTACAATGAGCAGTTCTTC. Based on the CDR3 plus reference TRBV7-9 and TRBJ2-1, the full variable domain is DTGVSQNPRHKITKRGQNVTFRCDPISEHNRLYWYRQTLGQGPEFLTYFQNEAQLEKSRLLSDRFSAERPKGSFSTLEIQRTEQGDSAMYLCASSSSLGWYNEQFFGPGTRLTVL.

About this clonotype itself: Germline is not matched at one junction end, which may reflect a read error. The V gene is TRBV2, the J gene TRBJ2-1, with TRBD1 as a possible D gene (6 bases). The CDR3 has 14 amino acids. Germline CDR1 is SNHLY and CDR2 is FYNNEI. CDR3 in amino acids: CASREIKPGHQAIF. The DNA for the CDR3 is TGTGCCAGCCGTGAAATAAAACCGGGACATCAGGCGATCTTC.

This clonotype showed up many times. The V and J genes are TRBV4-1 and TRBJ1-5, with 9 bases aligning to TRBD1. This CDR3 has 18 residues. J gave up 0 bases and V 1 base, and 7 bases lay outside the gene matches. Germline CDR1 MGHRA, CDR2 YSYEKL. The CDR3 protein is CASSQAGTGLYSNQPQHF. In DNA form, the CDR3 reads TGCGCCAGCAGCCAAGCCGGGACAGGGCTCTATAGCAATCAGCCCCAGCATTTT.